This TCR beta chain is from a study of cytomegalovirus exposure and HLA in healthy donors. Findings and caveats of the study: The classifier reportedly diagnosed cytomegalovirus status with high specificity and sensitivity. Most TCRs appeared rarely, but some public TCRs recurred in many donors. The study recorded 164 TCR beta chains that were cytomegalovirus-associated. TCR clusters originating in the first cohort tended to co-occur in the 110 or so validation repertoires, according to a later analysis.

Looked up from germline, CDR1 is SGHNT and CDR2 is YYREEE (reference sequence). The CDR3 totals 13 residues. V lost 1 base and J 7 bases, leaving 12 bases between the germline ends. As to this clone: Its target is not known.

The protocol was immunoSEQ multiplex PCR, while the TCRdb copy is restricted to in-frame clones and leaves out a portion. This sample has fewer than 400,000 clones, with roughly 90% found just once. The source of this sequence is a man younger than 45 in good health and CMV-seronegative. The rearrangement uses TRBV5-4 and TRBJ2-7; unclear D gene. Sequencing was performed on PBMCs. CDR3 nucleotides: TGTGCCAGCAGCTTGAACGGAGCAAGGGAGCAGTACTTC. This gives the protein CASSLNGAREQYF.